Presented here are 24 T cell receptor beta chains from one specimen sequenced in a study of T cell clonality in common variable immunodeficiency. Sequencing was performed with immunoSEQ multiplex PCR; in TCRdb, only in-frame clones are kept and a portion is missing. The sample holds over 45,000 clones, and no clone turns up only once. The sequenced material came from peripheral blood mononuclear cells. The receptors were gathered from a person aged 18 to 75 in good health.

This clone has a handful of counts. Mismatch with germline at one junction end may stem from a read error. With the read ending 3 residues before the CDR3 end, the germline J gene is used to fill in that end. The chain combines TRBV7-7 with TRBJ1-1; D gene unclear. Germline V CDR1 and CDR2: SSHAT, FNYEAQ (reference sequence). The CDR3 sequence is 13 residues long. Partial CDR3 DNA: TGTGCTAGCAGCCGACTAGCTACGGAGACC. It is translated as CASSRLATET. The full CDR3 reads CASSRLATETAFF.

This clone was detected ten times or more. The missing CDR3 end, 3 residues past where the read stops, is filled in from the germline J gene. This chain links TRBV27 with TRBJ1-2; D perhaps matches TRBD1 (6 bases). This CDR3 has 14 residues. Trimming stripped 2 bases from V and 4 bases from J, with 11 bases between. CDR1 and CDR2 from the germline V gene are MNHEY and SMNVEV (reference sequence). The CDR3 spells CASSLQGRAYGYTF. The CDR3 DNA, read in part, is TGTGCCAGCAGTTTACAGGGGAGGGCCTATGGC.

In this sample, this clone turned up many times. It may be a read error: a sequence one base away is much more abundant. This CDR3 is CASSSGSGANVLFF. The DNA read from the CDR3 is TGTGCCAGCAGCTCCGGGTCTGGGGCCAACGTG. The chain joins TRBV7-2 to TRBJ2-2, with a possible D match to TRBD1 (5 bases). The observed sequence ends 3 residues before the CDR3 terminus, with the missing tail filled in from the germline J gene. CDR3 size: 14 residues. Germline CDR1 reads SGHTA; CDR2 reads FQGNSA.

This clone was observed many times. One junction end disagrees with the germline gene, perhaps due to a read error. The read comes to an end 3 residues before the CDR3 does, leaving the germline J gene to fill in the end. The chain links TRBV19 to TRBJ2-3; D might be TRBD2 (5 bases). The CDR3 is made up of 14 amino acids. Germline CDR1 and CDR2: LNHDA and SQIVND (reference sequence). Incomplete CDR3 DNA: TGTGCCAGTAGAATAGCGCTAAACACAGATACG. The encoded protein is CASRIALNTDT. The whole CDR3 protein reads CASRIALNTDTQYF.

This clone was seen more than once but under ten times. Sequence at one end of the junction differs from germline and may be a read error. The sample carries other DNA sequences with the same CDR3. Here the CDR3 reads CASSPLRDRTPMTSGNTIYF. The CDR3 DNA, read in part, is TGTGCCAGCTCACCCCTCCGGGACAGAACTCCTATGACCTCTGGAAACACT. The chain links TRBV18 to TRBJ1-3; 7 bases are shared with TRBD1. The CDR3 goes on 3 residues after the read ends, and that part is filled in from the germline J gene. CDR3 length equals 20 residues. The V gene's germline CDR1 is KGHSH and CDR2 LQKENI.

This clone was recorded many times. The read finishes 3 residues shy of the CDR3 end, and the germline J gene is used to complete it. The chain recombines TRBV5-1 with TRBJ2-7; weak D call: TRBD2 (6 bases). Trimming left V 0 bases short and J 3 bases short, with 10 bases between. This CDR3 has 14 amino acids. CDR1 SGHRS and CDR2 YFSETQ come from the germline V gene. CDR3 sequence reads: CASSLEGRGYEQYF. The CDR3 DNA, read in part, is TGCGCCAGCAGCTTGGAAGGGCGGGGCTACGAG. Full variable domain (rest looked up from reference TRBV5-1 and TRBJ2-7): KAGVTQTPRYLIKTRGQQVTLSCSPISGHRSVSWYQQTPGQGLQFLFEYFSETQRNKGNFPGRFSGRQFSNSRSEMNVSTLELGDSALYLCASSLEGRGYEQYFGPGTRLTVT.

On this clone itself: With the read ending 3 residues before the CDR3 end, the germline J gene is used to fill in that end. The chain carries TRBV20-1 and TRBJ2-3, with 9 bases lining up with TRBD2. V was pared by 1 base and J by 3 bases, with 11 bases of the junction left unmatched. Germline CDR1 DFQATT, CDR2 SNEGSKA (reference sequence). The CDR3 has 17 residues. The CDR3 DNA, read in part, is TGCAGTGCTAGAGCCCTCGACGTTGCGGGAGGGACAGATACG. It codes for CSARALDVAGGTDT. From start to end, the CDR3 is CSARALDVAGGTDTQYF.

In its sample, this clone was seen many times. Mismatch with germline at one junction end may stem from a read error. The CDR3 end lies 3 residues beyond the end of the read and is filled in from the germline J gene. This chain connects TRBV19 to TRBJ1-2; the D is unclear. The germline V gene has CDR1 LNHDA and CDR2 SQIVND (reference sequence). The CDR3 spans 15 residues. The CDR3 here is CASTPGVAGNFGYTF. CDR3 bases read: TGTGCCAGTACCCCCGGAGTAGCGGGGAACTTTGGC.

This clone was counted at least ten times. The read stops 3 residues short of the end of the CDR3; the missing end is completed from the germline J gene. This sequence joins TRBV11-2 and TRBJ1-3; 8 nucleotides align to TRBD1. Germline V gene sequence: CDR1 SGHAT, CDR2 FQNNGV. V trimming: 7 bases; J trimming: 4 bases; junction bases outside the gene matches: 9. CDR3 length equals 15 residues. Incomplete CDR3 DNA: TGTGCCAGCAACTCGATCAGGGGGCGAGGAAACACC. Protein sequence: CASNSIRGRGNT. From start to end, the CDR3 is CASNSIRGRGNTIYF.

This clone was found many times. The CDR3: CSAPVRAGLPGGNQPQHF. CDR3 DNA, as far as it was read: TGCAGTGCTCCCGTGAGGGCCGGCCTGCCAGGGGGCAATCAGCCC. The V call is TRBV20-1, the J call TRBJ1-5; a possible D gene is TRBD1 (6 bases). The read halts 3 residues ahead of the CDR3 end, with the missing end drawn from the germline J gene. V lost 5 bases, J lost 2 bases, and 25 bases lay in between. CDR3 size: 18 residues. CDR1 DFQATT and CDR2 SNEGSKA come from the germline V gene (reference sequence).

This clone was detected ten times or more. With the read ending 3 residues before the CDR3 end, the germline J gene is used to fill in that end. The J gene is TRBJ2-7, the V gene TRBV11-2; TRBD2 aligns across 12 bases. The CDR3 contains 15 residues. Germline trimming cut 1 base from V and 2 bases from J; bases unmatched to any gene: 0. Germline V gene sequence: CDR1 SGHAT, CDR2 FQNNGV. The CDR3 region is CASSLGLAGAYEQYF. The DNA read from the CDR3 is TGTGCCAGCAGCTTAGGACTAGCGGGAGCCTACGAG.

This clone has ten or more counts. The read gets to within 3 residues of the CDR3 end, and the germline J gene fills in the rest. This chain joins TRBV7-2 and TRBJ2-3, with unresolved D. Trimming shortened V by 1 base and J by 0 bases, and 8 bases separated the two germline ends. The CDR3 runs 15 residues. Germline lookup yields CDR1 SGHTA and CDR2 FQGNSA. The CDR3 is CASSLVVTSTDTQYF. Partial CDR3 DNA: TGTGCCAGCAGCTTAGTGGTAACAAGCACAGATACG.

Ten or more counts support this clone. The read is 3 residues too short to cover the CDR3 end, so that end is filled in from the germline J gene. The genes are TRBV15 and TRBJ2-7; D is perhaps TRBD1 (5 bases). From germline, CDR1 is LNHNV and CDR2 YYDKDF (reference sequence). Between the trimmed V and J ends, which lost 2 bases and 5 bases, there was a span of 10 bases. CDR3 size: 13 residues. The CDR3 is CATSRKPTDEQYF. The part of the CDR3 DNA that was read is TGTGCCACCAGCAGAAAGCCGACAGACGAG.

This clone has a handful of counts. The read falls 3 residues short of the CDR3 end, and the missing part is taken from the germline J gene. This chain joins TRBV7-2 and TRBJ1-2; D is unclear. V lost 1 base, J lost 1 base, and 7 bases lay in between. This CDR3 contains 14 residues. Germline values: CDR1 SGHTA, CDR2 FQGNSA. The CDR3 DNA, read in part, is TGTGCCAGCAGCTTAGGCGGGGATAACTATGGC. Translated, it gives CASSLGGDNYG. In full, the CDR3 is CASSLGGDNYGYTF.

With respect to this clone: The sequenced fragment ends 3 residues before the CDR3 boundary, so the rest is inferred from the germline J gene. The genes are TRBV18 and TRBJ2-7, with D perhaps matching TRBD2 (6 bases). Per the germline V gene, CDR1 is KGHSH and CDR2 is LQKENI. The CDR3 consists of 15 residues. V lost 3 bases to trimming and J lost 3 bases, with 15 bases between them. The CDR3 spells CASSPGPGTLYEQYF. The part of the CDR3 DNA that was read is TGTGCCAGCTCACCTGGGCCGGGGACTCTCTACGAG.

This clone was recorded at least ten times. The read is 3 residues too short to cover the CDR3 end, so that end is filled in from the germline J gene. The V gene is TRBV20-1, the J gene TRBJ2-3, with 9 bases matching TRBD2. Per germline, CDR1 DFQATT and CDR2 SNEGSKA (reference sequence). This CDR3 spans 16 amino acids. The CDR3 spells CSARDSGGGGQETQYF. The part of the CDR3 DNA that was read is TGCAGTGCTAGAGATTCGGGCGGGGGGGGCCAAGAGACG.

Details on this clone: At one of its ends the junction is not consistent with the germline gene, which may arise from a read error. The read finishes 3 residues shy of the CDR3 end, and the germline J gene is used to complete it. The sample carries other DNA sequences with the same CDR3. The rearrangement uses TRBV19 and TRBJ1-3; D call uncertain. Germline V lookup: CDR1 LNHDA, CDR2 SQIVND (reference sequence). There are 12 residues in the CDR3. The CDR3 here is CASSKARNTIYF. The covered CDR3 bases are TGTGCCAGTAGCAAAGCCAGGAACACA.

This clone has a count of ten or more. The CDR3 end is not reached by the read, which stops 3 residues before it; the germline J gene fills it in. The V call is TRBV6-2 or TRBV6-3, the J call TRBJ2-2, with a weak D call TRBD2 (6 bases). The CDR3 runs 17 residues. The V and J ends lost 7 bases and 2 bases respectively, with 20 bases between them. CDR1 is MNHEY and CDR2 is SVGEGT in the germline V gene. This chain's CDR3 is CASTPRGLANNTGELFF. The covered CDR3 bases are TGTGCCAGCACCCCAAGGGGCCTAGCGAATAACACCGGGGAG.

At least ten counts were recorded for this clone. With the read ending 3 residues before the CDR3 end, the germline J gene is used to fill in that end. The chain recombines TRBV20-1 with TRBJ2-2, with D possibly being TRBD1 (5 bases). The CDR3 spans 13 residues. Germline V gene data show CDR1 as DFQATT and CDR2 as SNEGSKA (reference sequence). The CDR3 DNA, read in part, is TGCAGTGCTCGGTCACAGGTTAATGAAAAG. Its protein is CSARSQVNEK. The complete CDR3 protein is CSARSQVNEKLFF.

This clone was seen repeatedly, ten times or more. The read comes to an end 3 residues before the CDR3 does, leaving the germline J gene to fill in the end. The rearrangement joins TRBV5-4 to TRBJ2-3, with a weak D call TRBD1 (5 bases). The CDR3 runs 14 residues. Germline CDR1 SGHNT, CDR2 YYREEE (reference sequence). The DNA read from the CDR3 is TGTGCCAGCAGCTTGGGACAGAACCAAGAGACG. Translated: CASSLGQNQET. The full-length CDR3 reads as CASSLGQNQETQYF.

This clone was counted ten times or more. The DNA read from the CDR3 is TGTGCCAGCTCACTAGACATGGCATCGAACACTGAA. It specifies CASSLDMASNTE. The whole CDR3 sequence reads CASSLDMASNTEAFF. The gene calls are TRBV18 and TRBJ1-1; no clear D gene. The read ends 3 residues shy of where the CDR3 ends; the end is completed using the germline J gene. Germline lookup yields CDR1 KGHSH and CDR2 LQKENI. V was cut by 4 bases and J by 1 base, with 13 bases left in between. CDR3 length equals 15 residues.

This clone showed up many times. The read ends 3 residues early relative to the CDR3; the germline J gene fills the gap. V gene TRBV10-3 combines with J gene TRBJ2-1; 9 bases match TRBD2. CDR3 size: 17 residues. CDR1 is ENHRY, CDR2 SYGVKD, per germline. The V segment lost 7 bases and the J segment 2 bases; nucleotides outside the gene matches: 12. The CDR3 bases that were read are TGTGCCATCAACGACCCTCTAGCGGGGTCTACCTACAATGAG. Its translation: CAINDPLAGSTYNE. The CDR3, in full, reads CAINDPLAGSTYNEQFF.

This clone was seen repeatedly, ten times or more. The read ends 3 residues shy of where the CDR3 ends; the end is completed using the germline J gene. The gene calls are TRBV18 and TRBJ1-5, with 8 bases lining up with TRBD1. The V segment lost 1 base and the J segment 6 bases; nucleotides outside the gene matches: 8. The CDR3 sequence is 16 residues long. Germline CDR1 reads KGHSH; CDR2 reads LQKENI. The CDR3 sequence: CASSPRGQGEVQPQHF. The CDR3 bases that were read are TGTGCCAGCTCACCACGAGGACAGGGTGAGGTTCAGCCC.

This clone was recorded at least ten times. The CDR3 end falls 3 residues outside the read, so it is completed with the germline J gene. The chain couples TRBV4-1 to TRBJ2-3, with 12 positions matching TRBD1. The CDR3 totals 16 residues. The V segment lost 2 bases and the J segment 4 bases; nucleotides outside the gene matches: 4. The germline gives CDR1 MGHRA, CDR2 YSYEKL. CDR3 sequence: CASSQRGQGAADTQYF. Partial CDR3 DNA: TGCGCCAGCAGCCAACGGGGACAGGGGGCAGCAGATACG.